These 10 T cell receptor beta chains came from one sample sequenced in a study of T cells expressing NK-cell markers. With the 5' RACE reads reprocessed, TCRdb shows one record per CDR3 protein and no DNA. The sample has about 460,000 distinct CDR3 sequences. The sample taken for sequencing was blood T cells: a sorted CD56 or NKG2C T cell subset, CD4+ or CD8+ T cells, or bulk PBMC T cells (not recorded which). These receptor sequences come from a woman aged 50 to 60 in good health.

The chain links TRBV20-1 to TRBJ2-3. CDR3 length: 14 amino acids. Germline-derived CDR1 and CDR2 are DFQATT and SNEGSKA (reference sequence). The CDR3: CSARVTVDTDTQYF.

The V call is TRBV2, the J call TRBJ2-1; TCRdb names TRBD2, which stays unverified in the absence of DNA. The CDR3 extends over 16 amino acids. Germline V gene data show CDR1 as SNHLY and CDR2 as FYNNEI. The CDR3 region is CASILGLAGGVNEQFF.

The chain couples TRBV15 to TRBJ2-1; the D gene TCRdb calls, TRBD1, cannot be checked with no DNA. This CDR3 spans 15 amino acids. Germline CDR1 LNHNV, CDR2 YYDKDF (reference sequence). CDR3: CATSRDRGWVNEQFF.

The chain has TRBV4-1 and TRBJ2-7; TCRdb designates TRBD2, a call that cannot be tested without DNA. This CDR3 has 14 amino acids. The germline V gene has CDR1 MGHRA and CDR2 YSYEKL. CDR3 loop: CASSHGWGGGEQYF.

The chain recombines TRBV20-1 with TRBJ2-6; TCRdb designates TRBD1, a call that cannot be tested without DNA. Germline V CDR1 and CDR2: DFQATT, SNEGSKA (reference sequence). The CDR3 totals 15 residues. Here the CDR3 reads CSAHRADSGANVLTF.

The V and J genes are TRBV9 and TRBJ2-5. Germline CDR1 is SGDLS and CDR2 is YYNGEE. This CDR3 is 13 amino acids long. CDR3 sequence: CASSVSDIGAQYF.

The chain is built from TRBV2 and TRBJ1-4. The length of the CDR3 is 13 residues. Germline CDR1 reads SNHLY; CDR2 reads FYNNEI. The CDR3 is CASNPETNEKLFF.

The chain employs TRBV6-5 and TRBJ1-6. The length of the CDR3 is 15 residues. Looked up from germline, CDR1 is MNHEY and CDR2 is SVGAGI. CDR3 region: CASSPEGPRDSPLHF.

The chain employs TRBV5-1 and TRBJ1-2; TCRdb returns TRBD1, unconfirmable since there is no DNA. Germline V CDR1 and CDR2: SGHRS, YFSETQ. The CDR3 is made up of 15 amino acids. CDR3 protein: CASSAAGTEDYGYTF.

This rearrangement joins TRBV4-1 to TRBJ2-7; lacking DNA, the TRBD1 call made by TCRdb goes unchecked. Germline lookup yields CDR1 MGHRA and CDR2 YSYEKL. The CDR3 has 14 amino acids. Here the CDR3 reads CASSQGGRGYEQYF.